This TCR beta chain came from a study of blood T cell repertoires in COVID-19 (dated by TCRdb to the early 2020s). Notes on the research overall: Samples covering the acute and convalescent phases of COVID-19 were provided by collaborators in the United States, Italy and Spain. The material from the prospective study consisted of cDNA or gDNA derived from T cells, B-cell-depleted T cells, or PBMCs. Subjects who had been exposed to COVID-19, were actively infected with it, or had recovered from it provided the deeply sampled blood TCRbeta repertoires that made up the dataset. A freely available public database, intended as a resource for researchers studying the immune response to SARS-CoV-2, is where the repertoires were released. The samples were drawn from the first 160 participants of the ongoing ImmuneRACE study and from under 1,500 subjects provided by 6 global collaborators. Sample metadata almost always included a de-identified subject ID, COVID-19 status, age in years and sex. Where HLA class I and class II types were available, the types were taken from metadata supplied by the sample provider, not from assay-based typing.

TCRbeta CDR3 regions were amplified from genomic DNA using the immunoSEQ Assay, a bias-controlled multiplex PCR. As for the original processing: The number of nucleated cells in each sample was estimated by amplification of reference gene primers within the assay. Sequence reads were collapsed and filtered to measure the absolute abundance of every unique TCRbeta CDR3 rearrangement. For each sample, productive Simpson clonality was calculated as the square root of Simpson's diversity index over productive rearrangements. The table comes from immuneACCESS by way of TCRdb, which keeps in-frame sequences with V and J called. Part of the clones is missing from these tables; in studies checked, under half for an unresolved V gene and the rest for unknown reasons. Clonal size and the V and J genes are those of that table, whereas D and trimming came from the DNA. Counted in this sample were 380,000 or so clones; 81% of them appeared once. The ten largest account for more than 0.85% of the sample.

The collaborating institutions used their own protocols to collect whole blood in K2EDTA tubes. For TCRbeta analysis, collaborators shipped samples in one of three forms: frozen whole blood, isolated PBMCs, or DNA extracted from either of those sample types. Study-level results and caveats: The quantity of clinical and demographic metadata differed by source and by participant and was supplied without curation.

Notes on this clone: Its antigen is still unknown. No quality values exist for individual bases; no much larger clone is one base distant.

Source material: peripheral blood. This TCR was sampled from a human donor with acute or convalescent COVID-19. The donor label of this sample is uncertain.

The CDR3 loop reads CASSYDAGLNTEAFF. The DNA reads TGTGCCAGCAGTTACGATGCGGGTTTGAACACTGAAGCTTTCTTT. The sequence is built from TRBV6-5 and TRBJ1-1; there is no confident call for the D gene. The germline ends are 10 bases apart after V is trimmed by 2 bases and J by 0 bases. CDR1 and CDR2, looked up from the germline V gene, are MNHEY and SVGAGI. The CDR3 numbers 15 residues from cysteine through phenylalanine. Only CDR3 DNA remains: 45 bases, in frame from the first base.